The 27 T cell receptor beta chains given below trace back to one sample, sequenced in a study of blood T cell repertoires in COVID-19. Method: immunoSEQ multiplex PCR; TCRdb's copy keeps in-frame clones and lacks some. The sample has about 69,000 clones; approximately 82% are singletons. The sequencing input was peripheral blood. Every receptor here comes from an elderly woman with acute or convalescent COVID-19.

The genes are TRBV5-1 and TRBJ1-2, with no clear D. Trimming shortened V by 0 bases and J by 7 bases, and 10 bases separated the two germline ends. Germline values: CDR1 SGHRS, CDR2 YFSETQ. The CDR3 is 13 amino acids. CDR3 sequence (DNA): TGCGCCAGCAGCTTGGACACGGGGTTTGGCTACACCTTC. Amino acids: CASSLDTGFGYTF.

The sample holds one count of this clone. This CDR3 reads CASSPRQGIISGANVLTF. The CDR3 region has the DNA TGTGCCAGCAGCCCCCGACAGGGGATAATCTCTGGGGCCAACGTCCTGACTTTC. The chain employs TRBV7-9 and TRBJ2-6; 8 bases are shared with TRBD1. The V gene end was trimmed by 5 bases and the J gene end by 0 bases; junction bases not matched to a gene: 9. CDR1 and CDR2 (germline): SEHNR, FQNEAQ (reference sequence). This CDR3 has 18 amino acids. Full variable domain (remainder filled in from reference TRBV7-9 and TRBJ2-6): DTGVSQNPRHKITKRGQNVTFRCDPISEHNRLYWYRQTLGQGPEFLTYFQNEAQLEKSRLLSDRFSAERPKGSFSTLEIQRTEQGDSAMYLCASSPRQGIISGANVLTFGAGSRLTVL.

The CDR3 nucleotides are TGTGCTAGTGGTTTTGGGGAGCCGGATGGCTACACCTTC. Protein sequence: CASGFGEPDGYTF. The genes are TRBV12-5 and TRBJ1-2; D gene unclear. The CDR3 extends over 13 amino acids. Germline loops: CDR1 LGHNT, CDR2 FRNRAP. Trimming removed 3 bases from V and 6 bases from J, with 11 bases in between.

The V gene is TRBV11-2, the J gene TRBJ2-1, with 8 bases fitting TRBD2. V gave up 0 bases and J gave up 6 bases; unmatched junction bases: 7. This CDR3 is 16 amino acids long. From germline, CDR1 is SGHAT and CDR2 FQNNGV. The CDR3 protein is CASSLEWAGGANEQFF. The CDR3 DNA follows: TGTGCCAGCAGCTTAGAGTGGGCGGGGGGTGCCAATGAGCAGTTCTTC.

The chain recombines TRBV7-2 with TRBJ1-1; D possibly corresponds to TRBD1 (5 bases). The V end lost 4 bases, the J end lost 7 bases, and 10 bases lay between the germline ends. The CDR3 runs 12 residues. Germline V gene data show CDR1 as SGHTA and CDR2 as FQGNSA. CDR3 coding DNA: TGTGCCAGCAGCTACGGACACTTTGAAGCTTTCTTT. Translated, it gives CASSYGHFEAFF.

The J gene is TRBJ1-2, the V gene TRBV3-1 (or the pseudogene TRBV3-2), with D uncertain. CDR1 and CDR2 (germline): LGHDT, YNNKEL (reference sequence). V lost 2 bases to trimming and J lost 4 bases, with 8 bases between them. This CDR3 spans 13 amino acids. CDR3 protein: CASSQTNSYGYTF. CDR3 nucleotide sequence: TGTGCCAGCAGCCAAACGAACAGCTATGGCTACACCTTC.

V and J are TRBV18 and TRBJ1-2, with TRBD1 identical over 7 bases. Germline lookup yields CDR1 KGHSH and CDR2 LQKENI. The CDR3 totals 13 residues. V lost 3 bases to trimming and J lost 3 bases; unmatched junction nucleotides: 1. The CDR3 protein is CASSPGTDYGYTF. The CDR3 nucleotides read TGTGCCAGCTCACCCGGGACAGACTATGGCTACACCTTC.

The CDR3 DNA reads as TGTGCCAGCAGTGATCTGAGGAATGGCTACACCTTC. Amino acids: CASSDLRNGYTF. This chain connects TRBV6-1 to TRBJ1-2; D ambiguous. The CDR3 consists of 12 residues. The V gene lost 3 bases and the J gene lost 6 bases, with 8 bases spanning the gap. Germline V gene sequence: CDR1 MNHNS, CDR2 SASEGT.

The rearrangement links TRBV5-1 to TRBJ1-2, with TRBD1 as a possible D gene (6 bases). Trimming cost V 1 base and J 11 bases, with 21 bases left between them. Looked up from germline, CDR1 is SGHRS and CDR2 is YFSETQ. The CDR3 totals 15 residues. The CDR3 nucleotides read TGCGCCAGCAGCTTGAATATTGGGGACAAGGTCAAGTACACCTTC. Its protein product is CASSLNIGDKVKYTF.

The chain recombines TRBV6-1 with TRBJ2-7, with 10 bases matching TRBD2. Germline CDR1 and CDR2: MNHNS and SASEGT. After removal of 3 bases from V and 0 bases from J, the junction contained 11 bases not matched to a gene. This CDR3 has 18 residues. The DNA of the CDR3 is TGTGCCAGCAGTGATCCCAGCGGGGGGGCCAAAATCTCCTACGAGCAGTACTTC. It codes for CASSDPSGGAKISYEQYF.

This chain uses TRBV15 with TRBJ2-7; D may be TRBD1 (5 bases). V lost 3 bases to trimming and J lost 3 bases, with 12 bases between them. CDR3 length: 14 amino acids. In germline, CDR1 is LNHNV, CDR2 YYDKDF (reference sequence). DNA for the CDR3: TGTGCCACCAGCAGGGGTGACAGTAACTACGAGCAGTACTTC. Translating it yields CATSRGDSNYEQYF.

V usage is TRBV13 and J usage is TRBJ1-2; 8 nucleotides line up with TRBD1. Trimming removed 5 bases from V and 3 bases from J; junction bases left unmatched: 5. This CDR3 is 14 amino acids long. CDR1 is PRHDT, CDR2 FYEKMQ, per germline (reference sequence). CDR3 nucleotides: TGTGCCAGCAGCCCCGGACAGGGCGACTATGGCTACACCTTC. Residues: CASSPGQGDYGYTF.

This chain links TRBV5-1 with TRBJ1-2; 9 positions match TRBD1. Germline-derived CDR1 and CDR2 are SGHRS and YFSETQ. Trimming cost V 4 bases and J 4 bases; bases outside gene matches: 5. The CDR3 runs to 14 residues. The CDR3 is CASSGDREVYGYTF. CDR3 bases: TGCGCCAGCAGCGGGGACAGGGAGGTCTATGGCTACACCTTC.

This clone was observed a single time. The chain has TRBV7-9 and TRBJ2-1, with 9 bases that match TRBD1. Looked up from germline, CDR1 is SEHNR and CDR2 is FQNEAQ (reference sequence). The CDR3 is 15 residues long. V lost 5 bases to trimming and J lost 1 base; unmatched junction nucleotides: 3. In nucleotides, the CDR3 is TGTGCCAGCAGCCCCGACAGGGGGTCCTACAATGAGCAGTTCTTC. The encoded protein is CASSPDRGSYNEQFF.

The chain couples TRBV5-1 to TRBJ1-2; the match to TRBD1 covers 11 bases. The CDR3 is 17 residues long. V dropped 4 bases and J dropped 5; count of bases not matched to a gene: 13. Germline CDR1 and CDR2: SGHRS and YFSETQ. The CDR3: CASSRFSTGTGGYGYTF. The CDR3 DNA sequence: TGCGCCAGCAGCCGATTTAGCACCGGGACAGGGGGATATGGCTACACCTTC.

The chain has TRBV9 and TRBJ1-1; 7 nucleotides match TRBD1. V trimming: 2 bases; J trimming: 0 bases; junction bases outside the gene matches: 4. Germline-derived CDR1 and CDR2 are SGDLS and YYNGEE. CDR3 length: 15 amino acids. CDR3 residues: CASSVGTVMNTEAFF. CDR3 nucleotide sequence: TGTGCCAGCAGCGTGGGGACAGTCATGAACACTGAAGCTTTCTTT.

The chain links TRBV11-2 to TRBJ2-1, with D possibly being TRBD1 (5 bases). This CDR3 contains 13 residues. V shed 3 bases and J shed 5 bases, with 8 bases lying between them. Germline loops: CDR1 SGHAT, CDR2 FQNNGV. Here the CDR3 reads CASSLGPNNEQFF. As DNA, the CDR3 is TGTGCCAGCAGCTTGGGGCCAAACAATGAGCAGTTCTTC.

The J gene is TRBJ1-1, the V gene TRBV6-5; TRBD1 matches at 8 bases. The junction had 3 bases not matched to a gene; V was cut back by 5 bases and J by 1 base. CDR3 length: 14 residues. Germline CDR1 MNHEY, CDR2 SVGAGI. The DNA for the CDR3 is TGTGCCAGCAGTCACAGGGGGGGGAACACTGAAGCTTTCTTT. Its protein is CASSHRGGNTEAFF.

This chain joins TRBV5-1 and TRBJ2-3; 7 nucleotides match TRBD1. Trimming at V came to 0 bases and at J to 5 bases, leaving 3 bases not matched to a gene. The CDR3 sequence is 14 residues long. From germline, CDR1 is SGHRS and CDR2 YFSETQ. Written as DNA, the CDR3 is TGCGCCAGCAGCTTGGTGACAGGGAAAGATACGCAGTATTTT. Translation gives CASSLVTGKDTQYF.

The rearrangement joins TRBV6-4 to TRBJ1-1; TRBD1 might be the D (6 bases). Germline loops: CDR1 MRHNA, CDR2 SNTAGT. The CDR3 sequence is 17 residues long. With 2 bases removed from V and 3 bases from J, the gap between germline ends came to 19 bases. The CDR3 DNA reads TGTGCCAGCAGTGACGAACAGGGTTGGATAGGGGACACTGAAGCTTTCTTT. Residues: CASSDEQGWIGDTEAFF.

This clone was seen only a few times. This chain uses TRBV19 with TRBJ1-6, with D perhaps TRBD1 (6 bases). V lost 1 base and J 9 bases, leaving 10 bases between the germline ends. CDR3 length: 14 residues. Germline assignment: CDR1 LNHDA and CDR2 SQIVND (reference sequence). The DNA for the CDR3 is TGTGCCAGTAGTATAGCAGGGGCGAGTTCACCCCTCCACTTT. Translating it yields CASSIAGASSPLHF.

V gene TRBV3-1 (or the pseudogene TRBV3-2) combines with J gene TRBJ2-7, with 7 bases aligning to TRBD1. CDR3 length: 14 amino acids. Looked up from germline, CDR1 is LGHDT and CDR2 is YNNKEL (reference sequence). J gave up 6 bases and V 1 base, and 6 bases lay outside the gene matches. The CDR3 nucleotides are TGTGCCAGCAGCCAAGTGTTACAGGGGACCGAGCAGTACTTC. Its translation: CASSQVLQGTEQYF.

The rearrangement joins TRBV4-1 to TRBJ2-7, with 7 bases matching TRBD1. The ends lost 3 bases at V and 5 bases at J; junction bases unmatched: 10. This CDR3 is built from 15 residues. Per germline, CDR1 MGHRA and CDR2 YSYEKL. The CDR3 DNA is TGCGCCAGCAGCCAGACAGGGACCGGTTATGACGAGCAGTACTTC. This codes for CASSQTGTGYDEQYF.

The J gene is TRBJ1-3, the V gene TRBV11-3; D might be TRBD1 (6 bases). CDR1 SGHNT and CDR2 YENEEA come from the germline V gene. Trimming stripped 4 bases from V and 2 bases from J, with 12 bases between. The CDR3 consists of 15 residues. The CDR3 region is CASSYSPGAGNTIYF. CDR3 DNA sequence: TGTGCCAGCAGCTATAGCCCAGGGGCTGGAAACACCATATATTTT.

The gene calls are TRBV20-1 and TRBJ1-2, with 10 bases fitting TRBD1. The J segment lost 8 bases and the V segment lost 5 bases, leaving 2 bases of the junction unmatched. This CDR3 spans 11 amino acids. The germline V gene encodes CDR1 DFQATT and CDR2 SNEGSKA (reference sequence). CDR3 region: CSAGTGVGYTF. DNA for the CDR3: TGCAGTGCTGGGACAGGGGTCGGCTACACCTTC.

This chain connects TRBV30 to TRBJ2-2; no clear D. The CDR3 totals 12 residues. Germline CDR1 and CDR2: GTSNPN and SVGIG (reference sequence). Trimming removed 0 bases from V and 6 bases from J, with 5 bases in between. The CDR3 sequence: CAWSVVAGELFF. CDR3 coding DNA: TGTGCCTGGAGTGTAGTAGCCGGGGAGCTGTTTTTT.

This clone was observed many times. CDR3 bases: TGTGCCAGCTGCCTCGACAGGGGGGCCTACGAGCAGTACTTC. Protein: CASCLDRGAYEQYF. V gene TRBV6-6 combines with J gene TRBJ2-7, with 9 bases matching TRBD1. Germline V gene sequence: CDR1 MNHNY, CDR2 SVGAGI (reference sequence). The junction had 7 bases not matched to a gene; V was cut back by 8 bases and J by 2 bases. This CDR3 has 14 amino acids.